The T cell receptor (beta chain) described here comes from a study of cytomegalovirus exposure and HLA in healthy donors. Study observations and caveats: Specificity of three CMV-associated chains for CMV antigens was verified in vitro. Rare TCR sequences dominated, though some public TCRs recurred in many donors. First-cohort TCR clusters tended to co-occur in the roughly 130 validation repertoires, a later analysis found. Fewer than 200 TCR beta chains were listed as cytomegalovirus-associated.

To note about this clone: Its specificity is unknown.

The ends lost 0 bases at V and 4 bases at J; junction bases unmatched: 7. Germline CDR1 reads MGHRA; CDR2 reads YSYEKL. This CDR3 contains 17 residues. Profiled with immunoSEQ multiplex PCR; TCRdb holds only in-frame clones, not every one. The sample has over 150,000 clones; roughly 86% are singletons. This chain links TRBV4-1 with TRBJ2-7; 12 nucleotides agree with TRBD2. This sequence originates from a woman younger than 35 in good health and CMV-seropositive. The sequenced material came from PBMCs. CDR3 protein: CASSQEVPGLAGYEQYF. CDR3 in DNA: TGCGCCAGCAGCCAAGAAGTCCCGGGACTAGCGGGTTACGAGCAGTACTTC.